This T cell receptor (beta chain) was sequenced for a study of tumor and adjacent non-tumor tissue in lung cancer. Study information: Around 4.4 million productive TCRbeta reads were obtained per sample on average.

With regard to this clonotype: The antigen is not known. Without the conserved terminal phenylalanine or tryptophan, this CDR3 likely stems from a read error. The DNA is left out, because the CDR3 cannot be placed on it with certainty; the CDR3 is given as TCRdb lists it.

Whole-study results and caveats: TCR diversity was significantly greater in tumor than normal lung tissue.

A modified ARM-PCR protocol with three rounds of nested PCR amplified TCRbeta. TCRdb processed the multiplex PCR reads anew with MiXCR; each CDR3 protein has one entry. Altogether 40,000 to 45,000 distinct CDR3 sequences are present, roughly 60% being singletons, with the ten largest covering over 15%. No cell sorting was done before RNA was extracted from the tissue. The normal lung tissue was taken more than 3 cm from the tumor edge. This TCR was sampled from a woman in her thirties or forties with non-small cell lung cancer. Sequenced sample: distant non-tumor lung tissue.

The CDR3 sequence: CASSLGDYELYL. The gene calls are TRBV11-2 and TRBJ2-7; the table's D gene call, TRBD2, was not cross checked with the DNA. Germline CDR1 and CDR2: SGHAT and FQNNGV. The CDR3 length is 12 residues, termini included.